Below, 14 T cell receptor beta chains from the same sample are listed, as sequenced in a study of blood T cell repertoires in COVID-19. The assay was immunoSEQ multiplex PCR, and TCRdb's table has in-frame clones only and misses some. The sample lists about 260,000 clones; 88% were seen once. Sequencing used peripheral blood. The receptors shown here come from a man aged 55 to 70 who had recovered from COVID-19.

The chain employs TRBV7-6 and TRBJ2-2; a weak D match, TRBD1 (6 bases). The CDR3 extends over 17 amino acids. V lost 4 bases, J lost 0 bases, and 15 bases lay in between. Germline CDR1 SGHVS, CDR2 FNYEAQ. CDR3 sequence reads: CASSSRPRGTNTGELFF. CDR3 DNA sequence: TGTGCCAGCAGCTCCCGCCCCAGGGGCACGAACACCGGGGAGCTGTTTTTT.

The chain couples TRBV7-9 to TRBJ2-3; TRBD2 is a possible D gene (7 bases). Germline-derived CDR1 and CDR2 are SEHNR and FQNEAQ (reference sequence). V gave up 5 bases and J gave up 5 bases, with 20 bases separating them. This CDR3 comprises 16 residues. The CDR3 spells CASSTLRGGARDTQYF. The CDR3 coding sequence is TGTGCCAGCAGCACCCTAAGGGGGGGGGCGAGAGATACGCAGTATTTT.

The chain employs TRBV10-3 and TRBJ1-5, with D tentatively TRBD1 (6 bases). Trimming removed 3 bases at V and 1 base at J, with 13 bases between. The CDR3 contains 16 residues. From germline, CDR1 is ENHRY and CDR2 SYGVKD. The CDR3 here is CAISEKQGGSNQPQHF. For the CDR3, the DNA is TGTGCCATCAGTGAAAAACAGGGTGGGAGCAATCAGCCCCAGCATTTT.

The V and J genes are TRBV29-1 and TRBJ2-2, with 7 bases identical to TRBD1. With 5 bases clipped from V and 6 bases from J, the junction kept 12 bases outside the gene matches. The CDR3 totals 15 residues. CDR1 is SQVTM, CDR2 ANQGSEA, per germline. The CDR3 loop reads CSVSLEGGWAGELFF. DNA of the CDR3: TGCAGCGTTAGTCTCGAAGGGGGCTGGGCCGGGGAGCTGTTTTTT.

The V gene is TRBV29-1, the J gene TRBJ2-2, with D tentatively TRBD1 (6 bases). Per the germline V gene, CDR1 is SQVTM and CDR2 is ANQGSEA. The CDR3 has 14 residues. Trimming pared 6 bases from V and 4 bases from J, leaving 15 bases between. The CDR3 here is CSVAPGTRTGELFF. The CDR3, as DNA: TGCAGCGTGGCCCCCGGGACACGCACCGGGGAGCTGTTTTTT.

This chain connects TRBV18 to TRBJ1-1, with TRBD1 matching over 9 bases. CDR1 and CDR2 (germline): KGHSH, LQKENI. This CDR3 region has 16 residues. V dropped 3 bases and J dropped 4; count of bases not matched to a gene: 9. CDR3 in amino acids: CASSPRQGDVGTEAFF. CDR3 DNA sequence: TGTGCCAGCTCACCGAGACAGGGGGACGTCGGCACTGAAGCTTTCTTT.

The chain couples TRBV11-2 to TRBJ1-1, with 12 nucleotides matching TRBD1. V shed 5 bases, J shed 2 bases, and the junction held 15 bases outside the gene matches. The CDR3 totals 19 residues. The V gene's germline CDR1 is SGHAT and CDR2 FQNNGV. CDR3: CASSTRGAGTGGDNTEAFF. The CDR3 bases are TGTGCCAGCAGCACCCGAGGGGCCGGGACAGGGGGCGATAACACTGAAGCTTTCTTT.

V and J are TRBV3-1 (or the pseudogene TRBV3-2) and TRBJ1-1; tentative D call: TRBD1 (6 bases). CDR1 is LGHDT, CDR2 YNNKEL, per germline (reference sequence). This CDR3 is built from 16 residues. The V end was cut by 1 base, the J end by 0 bases, with 12 bases between. CDR3 sequence (DNA): TGTGCCAGCAGCCAAGGCGACAGGCAATTGAACACTGAAGCTTTCTTT. Its protein product is CASSQGDRQLNTEAFF.

The V call is TRBV14, the J call TRBJ1-1; D call uncertain. V lost 1 base to trimming and J lost 2 bases, with 11 bases between them. The CDR3 runs to 15 residues. The germline CDR1 and CDR2 sequences are SGHDN and FVKESK. The CDR3, as DNA: TGTGCCAGCAGCCAAGTAACAAGTTATAACACTGAAGCTTTCTTT. Its protein product is CASSQVTSYNTEAFF.

The chain employs TRBV2 and TRBJ2-3; TRBD2 might be the D (5 bases). The CDR3 spans 15 residues. Trimming shortened V by 6 bases and J by 4 bases, and 17 bases separated the two germline ends. In germline, CDR1 is SNHLY, CDR2 FYNNEI. The DNA for the CDR3 is TGTGCCAGCAGGGCACTAGTGGCCGGGGCAGATACGCAGTATTTT. This encodes CASRALVAGADTQYF.

The chain joins TRBV2 to TRBJ1-2; D is unclear. CDR3 size: 13 residues. The germline V gene encodes CDR1 SNHLY and CDR2 FYNNEI. V shed 4 bases and J shed 0 bases, with 6 bases lying between them. This chain's CDR3 is CASSAQANYGYTF. The CDR3 DNA sequence: TGTGCCAGCAGTGCTCAGGCTAACTATGGCTACACCTTC.

The chain recombines TRBV6-7 with TRBJ1-2; the match to TRBD1 covers 8 bases. TRBV6-7 is classed as an ORF, of uncertain function. The trim removed 9 bases at V and 6 bases at J, leaving 12 bases unmatched. This CDR3 is 14 amino acids long. CDR3 protein: CARRTTGGVDGYTF. The CDR3 coding sequence is TGTGCCAGAAGGACAACAGGGGGAGTCGATGGCTACACCTTC.

The chain couples TRBV6-6 to TRBJ2-1; 9 bases map to TRBD1. V gave up 4 bases and J gave up 3 bases; unmatched junction bases: 4. This CDR3 is 15 amino acids long. Germline values: CDR1 MNHNY, CDR2 SVGAGI (reference sequence). The CDR3 here is CASSSSGQGYNEQFF. In DNA, the CDR3 is TGTGCCAGCAGTTCCTCGGGACAGGGCTACAATGAGCAGTTCTTC.

In nucleotides, the CDR3 is TGTGCCAGCAGTGAGCCCGACAGGGGATTAGGCACTGAAGCTTTCTTT. It is translated as CASSEPDRGLGTEAFF. The V and J genes are TRBV27 and TRBJ1-1; 8 positions agree with TRBD1. This CDR3 comprises 16 residues. Germline assignment: CDR1 MNHEY and CDR2 SMNVEV (reference sequence). V dropped 5 bases and J dropped 4; count of bases not matched to a gene: 12.